This TCR beta chain stems from a study of Ad26.COV2.S vaccination and SARS-CoV-2 variants. Overall study context: Ad26.COV2.S arm of COV1001 included the donor. By the intramuscular route, Ad26.COV2.S was given once, or twice 56 days apart.

Treatment described: some 19 received Ad26.COV2.S at low or high dose, single or two shots; several received placebo; per-sample allocation not given. Samples analyzed were those drawn on day 63 after the first vaccine or placebo injection. Based in Boston, the donor was an adult of 18-55 years. Germline V gives CDR1 MGHRA, CDR2 YSYEKL. The CDR3 sequence is 17 residues long. V was pared by 0 bases and J by 5 bases, with 20 bases between. As to this clone: The antigen is unknown.

Study-wide results and caveats: With respect to non-spike TCR breadth, vaccine and placebo recipients were similar.

TCRdb keeps only in-frame clones here, not all; method: immunoSEQ multiplex PCR. The sample includes hundreds of thousands of clones, 92% of them seen just once. Material: peripheral blood, obtained in a trial of Ad26.COV2.S vaccine versus placebo. The clonotype was recovered from a person between 18 and 65 years old who received the Ad26.COV2.S COVID-19 vaccine or a placebo. This chain connects TRBV4-1 to TRBJ2-7; D may be TRBD2 (6 bases). This chain's CDR3 is CASSQDVRGGVRDEQYF. For the CDR3, the DNA is TGCGCCAGCAGCCAAGATGTAAGGGGAGGAGTTCGGGACGAGCAGTACTTC.